A selection of T cell receptor beta chains follows, all from one sample in a study of shared clonotypes between healthy human individuals. Method: immunoSEQ multiplex PCR; TCRdb's copy keeps in-frame clones and lacks some. The table has over 1.4 million clones, approximately 97% seen once. The material sequenced was naive CD4+ T cells sorted from blood. The receptors stem from a man aged 25 to 40 in good health. CDR3s leave out the opening cysteine and the closing phenylalanine or tryptophan. D genes are given only for firm matches.

TRBV4-1	TRBD1	ASSPTPPSRDRSGELF
TRBV19	NA	ASSILRRTSRGHPSGYT
TRBV9	TRBD2	ASSEDLRLAGVETQY
TRBV7-9	NA	ASSFSSLGRGRGYT
TRBV19	TRBD1	ASSMGQGILGYT
TRBV11-3	NA	ASSPHTGTGELF
TRBV7-3	TRBD2	ASSVIAGESTDTQY
TRBV13	TRBD1	ASSLGGQGGTDTQY
TRBV7-8	TRBD2	ASSLSTSGSVVDTQY
TRBV6-1	TRBD2	ARKKREGSTDTQY
TRBV29-1	NA	SVDTSNYGYT
TRBV2	TRBD2	ASSERTSGSLGHEQF
TRBV18	TRBD2	ASSPPGGLAGYNEQF
TRBV15	NA	ATSRIEPPGANVLT
TRBV19	NA	ASERAAGSLSGNTIY
TRBV28	NA	ASSHGRINTGELF
TRBV28	TRBD1	ASRRTGNTEAF
TRBV7-9	NA	AILLPRGLSGNTIY
TRBV6-1	NA	ASRRGSSYNEQF
TRBV27	TRBD1	ASTRTGDYNEQF
TRBV5-1	NA	ASSLRSTGSYEQY
TRBV29-1	NA	SVLQGPFYEQY
TRBV6-5	TRBD1	ASRADRSGNQPQH
TRBV11-2	TRBD1	ASSLAHRGNEQF
TRBV19	NA	ASSMLRPSTDTQY
TRBV5-1	TRBD2	ASRLAGNSDTQY
TRBV30	NA	AWSPSYEQY
TRBV28	TRBD1	ASSMDRGGNTIY
TRBV28	NA	ASSLWGGNQPQH
TRBV6-5	NA	ASSYYNQPQH
TRBV28	TRBD2	ASTSGRRYEQY
TRBV18	NA	ASSIQSYGYEQY
TRBV2	NA	ASSLTDTQY
TRBV10-3	TRBD1	AISESRDRGNYGYT
TRBV6-5	TRBD1	ASSYAGQGIT
TRBV11-2	NA	ASSRGLTDTQY
TRBV5-1	NA	ASSLGGIEETQY
TRBV10-2	NA	ATQYRKTNEKLF